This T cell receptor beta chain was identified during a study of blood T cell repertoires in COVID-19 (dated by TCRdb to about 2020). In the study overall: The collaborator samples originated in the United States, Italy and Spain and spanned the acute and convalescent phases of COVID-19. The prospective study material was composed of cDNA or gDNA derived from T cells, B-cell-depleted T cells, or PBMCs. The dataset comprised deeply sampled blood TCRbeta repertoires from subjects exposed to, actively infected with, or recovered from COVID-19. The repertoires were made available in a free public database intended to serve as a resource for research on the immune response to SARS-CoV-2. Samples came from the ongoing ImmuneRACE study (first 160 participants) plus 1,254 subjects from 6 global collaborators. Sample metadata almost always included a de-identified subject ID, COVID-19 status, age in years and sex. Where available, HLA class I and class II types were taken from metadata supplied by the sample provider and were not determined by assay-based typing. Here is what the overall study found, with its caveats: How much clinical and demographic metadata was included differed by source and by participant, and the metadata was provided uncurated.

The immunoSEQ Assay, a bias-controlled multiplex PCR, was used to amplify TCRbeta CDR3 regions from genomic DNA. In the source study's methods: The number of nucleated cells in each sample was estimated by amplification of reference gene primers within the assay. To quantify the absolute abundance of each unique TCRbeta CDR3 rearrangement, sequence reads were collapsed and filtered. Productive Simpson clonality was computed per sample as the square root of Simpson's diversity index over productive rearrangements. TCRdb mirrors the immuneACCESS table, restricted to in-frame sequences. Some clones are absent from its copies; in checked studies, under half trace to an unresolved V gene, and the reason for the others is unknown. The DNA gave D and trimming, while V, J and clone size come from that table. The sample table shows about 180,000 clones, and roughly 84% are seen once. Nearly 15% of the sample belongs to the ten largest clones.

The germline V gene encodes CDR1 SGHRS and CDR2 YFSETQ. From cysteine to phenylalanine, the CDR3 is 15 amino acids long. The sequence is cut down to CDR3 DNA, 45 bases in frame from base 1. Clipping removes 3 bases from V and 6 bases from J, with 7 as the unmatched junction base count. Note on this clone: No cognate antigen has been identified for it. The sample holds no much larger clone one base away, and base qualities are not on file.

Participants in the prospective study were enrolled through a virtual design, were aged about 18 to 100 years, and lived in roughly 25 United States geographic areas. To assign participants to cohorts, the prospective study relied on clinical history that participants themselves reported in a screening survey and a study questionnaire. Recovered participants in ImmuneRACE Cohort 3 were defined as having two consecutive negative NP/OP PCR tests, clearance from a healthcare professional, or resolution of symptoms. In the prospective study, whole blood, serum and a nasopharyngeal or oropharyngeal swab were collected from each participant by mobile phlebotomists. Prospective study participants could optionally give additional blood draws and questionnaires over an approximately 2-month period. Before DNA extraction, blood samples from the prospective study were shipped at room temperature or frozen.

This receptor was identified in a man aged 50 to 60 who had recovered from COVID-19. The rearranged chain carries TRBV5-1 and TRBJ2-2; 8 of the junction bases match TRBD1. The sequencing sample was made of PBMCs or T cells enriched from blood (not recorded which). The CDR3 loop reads CASSSWTGSPGELFF. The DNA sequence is TGCGCCAGCAGCTCCTGGACAGGGTCCCCCGGGGAGCTGTTTTTT.